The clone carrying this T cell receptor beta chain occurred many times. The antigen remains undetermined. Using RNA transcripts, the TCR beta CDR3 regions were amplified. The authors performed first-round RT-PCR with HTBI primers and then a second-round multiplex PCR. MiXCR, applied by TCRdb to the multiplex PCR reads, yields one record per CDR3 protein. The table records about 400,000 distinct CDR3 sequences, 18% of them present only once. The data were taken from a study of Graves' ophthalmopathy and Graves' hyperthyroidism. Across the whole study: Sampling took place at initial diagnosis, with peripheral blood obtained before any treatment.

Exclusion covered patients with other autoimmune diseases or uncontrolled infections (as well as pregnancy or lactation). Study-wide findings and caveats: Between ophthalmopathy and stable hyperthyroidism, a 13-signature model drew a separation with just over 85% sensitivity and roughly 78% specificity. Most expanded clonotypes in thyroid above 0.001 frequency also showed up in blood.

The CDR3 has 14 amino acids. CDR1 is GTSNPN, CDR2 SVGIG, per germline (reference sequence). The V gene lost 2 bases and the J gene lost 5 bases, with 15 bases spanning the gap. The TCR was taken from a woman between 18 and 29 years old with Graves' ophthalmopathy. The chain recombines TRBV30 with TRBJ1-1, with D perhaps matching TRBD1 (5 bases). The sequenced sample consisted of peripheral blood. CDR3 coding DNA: TGTGCCTGGAGTAATGGGGCGTTGGGGACTGAAGCTTTCTTT. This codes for CAWSNGALGTEAFF.